This is a list of T cell receptor beta chains from one sample in a study of monozygotic twins with inflammatory bowel disease. Using the 5' RACE reads, TCRdb records one entry per CDR3 protein without DNA. Listed are hundreds of thousands of distinct CDR3 sequences; 2.4% falls within the top ten. Sequenced sample: blood. The receptors were gathered from a human donor with ulcerative colitis or Crohn's disease, or a healthy co-twin of an affected twin (not recorded which). CDR3s include the opening cysteine and the closing phenylalanine or tryptophan.

V	J	CDR3
TRBV20-1	TRBJ2-3	CSAELSGSTDTQYF
TRBV12-3/TRBV12-4	TRBJ1-1	CASSLRRSVPLKAFF
TRBV19	TRBJ2-1	CASSPGNGRDNEQFF
TRBV18	TRBJ1-6	CASSPKRQNNSPLHF
TRBV15	TRBJ2-1	CATSTTILAGNEQFF
TRBV10-3	TRBJ2-7	CAISDSILVRREQYF
TRBV7-2	TRBJ2-1	CASSLGLAGGLNEQFF
TRBV7-7	TRBJ1-1	CASSFRGTDTEAFF
TRBV27	TRBJ1-1	CASSSPYTEAFF
TRBV6-1	TRBJ2-4	CASREGAKNIQYF
TRBV4-1	TRBJ1-2	CASSQEPIGLRYTF
TRBV4-2	TRBJ2-2	CASSQGGITGELFF
TRBV20-1	TRBJ2-5	CSARGEREGETQYF
TRBV7-7	TRBJ2-2	CASSPTPNTGELFF
TRBV7-9	TRBJ2-1	CASTPRAGFNEQFF
TRBV28	TRBJ2-6	CASSPLGLAGEVGANVLTF
TRBV4-2	TRBJ1-2	CASSQGATGYYGYTF
TRBV27	TRBJ2-7	CASSSAGGLYF
TRBV5-5	TRBJ1-5	CASSLASGTSNQPQHF
TRBV6-1	TRBJ1-2	CASSDPRTDNYGYTF
TRBV29-1	TRBJ2-7	CSAREGLAGNYEQYF
TRBV7-8	TRBJ2-7	CASSQISGYEQYF
TRBV5-1	TRBJ2-1	CASRPTSLPSYNEQFF
TRBV6-2/TRBV6-3	TRBJ1-5	CASSSARGQVQPQHF
TRBV6-5	TRBJ2-1	CASSWTLAGGPDEQFF
TRBV6-5	TRBJ2-3	CASRKGAEYSQYF